Below, 8 T cell receptor beta chains from the same sample are listed, as sequenced in a study of blood T cell repertoires in COVID-19. Assay: immunoSEQ multiplex PCR; the TCRdb copy retains only in-frame clones and omits some. The table includes about 140,000 clones, around 79% detected once. The sequencing input was peripheral blood. Receptors were obtained from a man aged 50 or older with active or convalescent COVID-19.

This clone was found a few times. The chain combines TRBV2 with TRBJ1-2; a weak D match, TRBD1 (6 bases). CDR3 length: 12 residues. The V end was cut by 7 bases, the J end by 4 bases, with 10 bases between. Germline values: CDR1 SNHLY, CDR2 FYNNEI. Written as DNA, the CDR3 is TGTGCCAGCAAGGAACAGGGCTATGGCTACACCTTC. This sequence encodes CASKEQGYGYTF.

J is TRBJ1-1 and V is TRBV7-9, with TRBD1 matching over 10 bases. CDR1 and CDR2 (germline): SEHNR, FQNEAQ (reference sequence). This CDR3 region has 14 residues. The V gene end was trimmed by 5 bases and the J gene end by 8 bases; junction bases not matched to a gene: 8. CDR3 nucleotides: TGTGCCAGCAGCCCCGGGACAGGGGCGCGAGAAGCTTTCTTT. Translation gives CASSPGTGAREAFF.

This clone was picked up a small number of times. This chain links TRBV28 with TRBJ1-4; D is unresolved. Looked up from germline, CDR1 is MDHEN and CDR2 is SYDVKM. With 2 bases removed from V and 7 bases from J, the gap between germline ends came to 11 bases. The CDR3 contains 14 residues. This chain's CDR3 is CASSLRGNGEKLFF. CDR3 nucleotides: TGTGCCAGCAGTTTACGAGGGAACGGTGAAAAACTGTTTTTT.

As regards this clone: The sample contains more than one DNA sequence encoding this CDR3. The chain links TRBV27 to TRBJ1-1; 7 bases are a match to TRBD1. The germline CDR1 and CDR2 sequences are MNHEY and SMNVEV (reference sequence). The CDR3 sequence is 14 residues long. The V and J ends lost 3 bases and 1 base, in that order; junction bases with no gene match: 2. In DNA form, the CDR3 reads TGTGCCAGCAGTTTGAGGGGGCGGAACACTGAAGCTTTCTTT. Translation gives CASSLRGRNTEAFF.

V usage is TRBV9 and J usage is TRBJ2-2; 9 bases are shared with TRBD2. V was clipped by 4 bases and J by 5 bases; unmatched bases: 12. CDR1 and CDR2 from the germline V gene are SGDLS and YYNGEE. The CDR3 has 17 amino acids. The CDR3 sequence: CASSTRYSGRRTGELFF. The CDR3 region has the DNA TGTGCCAGCAGCACACGCTATAGCGGGAGAAGGACCGGGGAGCTGTTTTTT.

This clone was found once. The J gene is TRBJ2-7, the V gene TRBV6-5; D is uncertain. Per the germline V gene, CDR1 is MNHEY and CDR2 is SVGAGI. Deletions cut 7 bases from V and 0 bases from J, with 13 bases between. The CDR3 spans 14 residues. CDR3 sequence reads: CASKKAVPSYEQYF. The CDR3 DNA is TGTGCCAGCAAGAAGGCGGTACCCTCCTACGAGCAGTACTTC.

This sequence joins TRBV9 and TRBJ1-6, with D maybe TRBD1 (6 bases). Trimming removed 3 bases at V and 0 bases at J, with 13 bases between. In germline, CDR1 is SGDLS, CDR2 YYNGEE. The CDR3 runs 17 residues. The CDR3 is CASSEHRESSYNSPLHF. The CDR3 nucleotides read TGTGCCAGCAGCGAACACAGGGAGAGCTCCTATAATTCACCCCTCCACTTT. Variable domain in full (rest from reference TRBV9 and TRBJ1-6): DSGVTQTPKHLITATGQRVTLRCSPRSGDLSVYWYQQSLDQGLQFLIQYYNGEERAKGNILERFSAQQFPDLHSELNLSSLELGDSALYFCASSEHRESSYNSPLHFGNGTRLTVT.

To note about this clone: The identical CDR3 is also encoded by other nucleotide sequences in the sample. The V call is TRBV5-1, the J call TRBJ1-3, with D uncertain. The CDR3 loop spans 14 amino acids. Germline CDR1 is SGHRS and CDR2 is YFSETQ. Trimming removed 0 bases at V and 4 bases at J, with 8 bases between. The CDR3 nucleotides read TGCGCCAGCAGCTTGGCGGGGTACGGAAACACCATATATTTT. Residues: CASSLAGYGNTIYF.